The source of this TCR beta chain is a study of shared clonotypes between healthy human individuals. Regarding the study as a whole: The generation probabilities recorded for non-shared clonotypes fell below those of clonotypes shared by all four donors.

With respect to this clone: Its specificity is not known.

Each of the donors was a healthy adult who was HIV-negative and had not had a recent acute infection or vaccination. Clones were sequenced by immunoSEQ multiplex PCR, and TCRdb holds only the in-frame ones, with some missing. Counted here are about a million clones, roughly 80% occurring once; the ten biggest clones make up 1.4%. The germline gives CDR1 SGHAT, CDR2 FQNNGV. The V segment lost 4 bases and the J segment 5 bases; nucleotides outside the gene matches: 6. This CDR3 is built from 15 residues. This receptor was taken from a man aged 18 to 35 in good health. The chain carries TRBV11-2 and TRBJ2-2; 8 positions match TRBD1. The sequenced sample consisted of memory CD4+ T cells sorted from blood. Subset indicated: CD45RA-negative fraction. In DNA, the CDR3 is TGTGCCAGCAGCTCCCGGACAGGGAGAACCGGGGAGCTGTTTTTT. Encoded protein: CASSSRTGRTGELFF.